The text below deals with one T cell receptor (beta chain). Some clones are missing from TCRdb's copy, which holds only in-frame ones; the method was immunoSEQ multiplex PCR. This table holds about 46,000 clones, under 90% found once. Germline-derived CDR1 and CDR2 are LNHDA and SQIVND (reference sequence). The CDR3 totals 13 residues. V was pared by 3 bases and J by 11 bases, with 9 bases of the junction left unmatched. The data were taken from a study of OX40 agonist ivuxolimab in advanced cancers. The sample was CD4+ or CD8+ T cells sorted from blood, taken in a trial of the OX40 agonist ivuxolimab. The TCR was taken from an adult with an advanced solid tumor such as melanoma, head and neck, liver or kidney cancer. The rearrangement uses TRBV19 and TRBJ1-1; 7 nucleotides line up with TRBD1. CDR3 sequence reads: CASSIGTAGWAFF. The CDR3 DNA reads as TGTGCCAGTAGTATCGGGACAGCTGGGTGGGCTTTCTTT.